These T cell receptor beta chains were read from a single sample in a study of immune evolution from preneoplasia to lung adenocarcinoma. This table comes from immunoSEQ multiplex PCR, and its TCRdb copy is limited to in-frame clones, with some not included. The top ten hold approximately 15% of the sample, which has 3,500 to 4,500 clones, around 80% seen once. Sequencing used FFPE adjacent normal lung tissue. The origin of the receptors is a person aged 60-79 years with lung adenocarcinoma. Each CDR3 is given with its conserved first and last residue. Each record gives: D gene, V gene, clone size, J gene, CDR3 protein, CDR3 DNA. The D gene is left open where the match is weak. Part of the rows lack a size; the others show once, few, many or a class for expanded clones.

-	TRBV6-1	-	TRBJ1-2	CASSDRGVSYGYTF	TGTGCCAGCAGTGACAGGGGTGTATCCTATGGCTACACCTTC
-	TRBV10-1	-	TRBJ2-7	CASSESPRGGQYF	TGCGCCAGCAGTGAGTCACCCAGGGGCGGGCAGTACTTC
-	TRBV7-9	-	TRBJ2-3	CASSPTAGSRRDTQYF	TGTGCCAGCAGCCCCACAGCAGGGTCGAGGAGAGATACGCAGTATTTT
-	TRBV2	-	TRBJ2-3	CASSVVAAADTQYF	TGTGCCAGCAGTGTTGTGGCTGCGGCAGATACGCAGTATTTT
-	TRBV28	-	TRBJ1-5	CASRQAPDQPQHF	TGTGCCAGCAGACAGGCCCCGGATCAGCCCCAGCATTTT
-	TRBV28	-	TRBJ2-7	CASRPQLPRPEQYF	TGTGCCAGCAGACCCCAACTCCCCCGGCCCGAGCAGTACTTC
-	TRBV19	few	TRBJ1-5	CASSGVNQPQHF	TGTGCCAGTAGTGGGGTCAATCAGCCCCAGCATTTT
-	TRBV2	once	TRBJ1-1	CASSTGIVNTEAFF	TGTGCCAGCAGTACGGGGATTGTGAACACTGAAGCTTTCTTT
TRBD2	TRBV30	-	TRBJ2-3	CAWSVAGGATQYF	TGTGCCTGGAGTGTTGCGGGGGGGGCCACGCAGTATTTT
-	TRBV4-1	-	TRBJ2-7	CASSPRDELPYEQYF	TGCGCCAGCAGCCCTCGGGACGAACTCCCCTACGAGCAGTACTTC
-	TRBV6-4	-	TRBJ2-1	CASSFQTNSEQFF	TGTGCCAGCAGTTTTCAAACCAACAGTGAGCAGTTCTTC
-	TRBV10-1	-	TRBJ1-2	CASSEGTNYGYTF	TGCGCCAGCAGTGAGGGGACTAACTATGGCTACACCTTC
-	TRBV30	-	TRBJ1-5	CAWSEGGHSNQPQHF	TGTGCCTGGAGTGAGGGGGGACATAGCAATCAGCCCCAGCATTTT
TRBD1	TRBV2	-	TRBJ1-4	CASKAGQNNEKLFF	TGTGCCAGCAAAGCGGGACAGAATAATGAAAAACTGTTTTTT
-	TRBV29-1	-	TRBJ1-2	CSVHGDGNYGYTF	TGCAGCGTTCACGGGGACGGTAACTATGGCTACACCTTC
TRBD2	TRBV9	-	TRBJ2-2	CASQRDYTGELFF	TGTGCCAGTCAGCGGGATTACACCGGGGAGCTGTTTTTT
TRBD2	TRBV11-2	-	TRBJ2-1	CASSLWIAGVQVF	TGTGCCAGCAGCTTATGGATAGCGGGAGTTCAGGTCTTC
-	TRBV27	-	TRBJ1-1	CASSLSSGPLNTEAFF	TGTGCCAGCAGTTTATCCTCGGGCCCCCTAAACACTGAAGCTTTCTTT
-	TRBV19	-	TRBJ2-2	CASSINRPGELFF	TGTGCCAGTAGTATAAACAGGCCCGGGGAGCTGTTTTTT
-	TRBV6-1	few	TRBJ2-1	CASSEGGGNEQFF	TGTGCCAGCAGTGAAGGAGGGGGGAATGAGCAGTTCTTC
TRBD1	TRBV6-1	-	TRBJ1-5	CASTQGGNQPQHF	TGTGCCAGCACCCAGGGGGGCAATCAGCCCCAGCATTTT
TRBD1	TRBV2	-	TRBJ1-3	CASSELGTGSGNTIYF	TGTGCCAGCAGTGAACTGGGGACAGGTTCTGGAAACACCATATATTTT
-	TRBV19	-	TRBJ1-5	CASSPTGGGQPQHF	TGTGCCAGTAGTCCAACGGGCGGAGGTCAGCCCCAGCATTTT
TRBD2	TRBV5-4	large	TRBJ2-2	CASSLGSGGALTGELFF	TGTGCCAGCAGCTTGGGTAGCGGGGGGGCCTTGACCGGGGAGCTGTTTTTT
-	TRBV29-1	-	TRBJ2-1	CSGTGVHNEQFF	TGCAGCGGGACGGGAGTCCACAATGAGCAGTTCTTC
-	TRBV30	-	TRBJ1-2	CACRTIGGPFGYTF	TGTGCCTGCCGGACTATTGGGGGGCCCTTTGGCTACACCTTC
TRBD2	TRBV5-1	-	TRBJ2-1	CASKPSGPSYNEQFF	TGCGCCAGCAAGCCTAGCGGACCCTCCTACAATGAGCAGTTCTTC
-	TRBV7-2	-	TRBJ1-1	CASSSIINTEAFF	TGTGCCAGCAGCTCCATTATAAACACTGAAGCTTTCTTT
TRBD1	TRBV11-3	-	TRBJ2-2	CASSKGQGNAGELFF	TGTGCCAGCAGCAAGGGACAGGGGAACGCCGGGGAGCTGTTTTTT
-	TRBV5-1	-	TRBJ2-3	CASSLARGRDTQYF	TGCGCCAGCAGCTTGGCTCGGGGGAGAGATACGCAGTATTTT
-	TRBV20-1	-	TRBJ1-2	CSVIIQDGYTF	TGCAGTGTCATCATCCAGGATGGCTACACCTTC
TRBD1	TRBV29-1	-	TRBJ2-7	CSVGQGAIYEQYF	TGCAGCGTTGGGCAGGGGGCGATCTACGAGCAGTACTTC
-	TRBV11-2	few	TRBJ1-2	CASSFGNGYTF	TGTGCCAGCAGCTTCGGTAACGGCTACACCTTC
-	TRBV6-5	-	TRBJ2-1	CASSYDPGSYNEQFF	TGTGCCAGCAGTTACGATCCGGGAAGCTACAATGAGCAGTTCTTC
-	TRBV6-4	-	TRBJ2-7	CASSDSAASEQYF	TGTGCCAGCAGTGACTCGGCCGCTTCCGAGCAGTACTTC
-	TRBV10-3	-	TRBJ2-5	CAISEGARAFQETQYF	TGTGCCATCAGTGAGGGGGCCAGGGCGTTTCAAGAGACCCAGTACTTC
-	TRBV7-2	-	TRBJ2-7	CASSLLDEQYF	TGTGCCAGCAGCTTATTAGACGAGCAGTACTTC
-	TRBV5-1	-	TRBJ2-7	CASSLSGWSYEQYF	TGCGCCAGCAGCTTGTCGGGGTGGAGCTACGAGCAGTACTTC
-	TRBV5-1	-	TRBJ2-3	CASSFTDTQYF	TGCGCCAGCAGCTTTACAGATACGCAGTATTTT
-	TRBV10-3	-	TRBJ1-2	CAISAGANYGYTF	TGTGCCATCAGTGCAGGGGCCAACTATGGCTACACCTTC
-	TRBV7-3	-	TRBJ2-3	CASSPQAPDTQYF	TGTGCCAGCAGCCCCCAGGCCCCCGATACGCAGTATTTT
-	TRBV7-9	-	TRBJ2-3	CASSQGGGTGGDTQYF	TGTGCCAGCAGCCAAGGGGGGGGGACAGGAGGAGATACGCAGTATTTT
-	TRBV14	-	TRBJ2-5	CASSQVRGLETQYF	TGTGCCAGCAGCCAAGTCCGGGGCCTAGAGACCCAGTACTTC
-	TRBV5-1	-	TRBJ1-1	CASSGGPNTEAFF	TGCGCCAGCAGCGGGGGACCAAACACTGAAGCTTTCTTT
-	TRBV19	-	TRBJ1-2	CASSLSDSPNYGYTF	TGTGCCAGTAGTTTGTCAGACAGTCCCAACTATGGCTACACCTTC
-	TRBV11-2	few	TRBJ1-1	CASTLSAGSTEAFF	TGTGCCAGCACCCTCTCGGCGGGCAGCACTGAAGCTTTCTTT
-	TRBV6-5	large	TRBJ2-7	CASSLIGYEQYF	TGTGCCAGCAGTCTTATAGGCTACGAGCAGTACTTC
-	TRBV28	-	TRBJ2-2	CASQATGELFF	TGTGCCAGTCAGGCCACCGGGGAGCTGTTTTTT
-	TRBV19	-	TRBJ1-2	CASGWGLYGYTF	TGTGCCAGTGGGTGGGGCCTCTATGGCTACACCTTC
TRBD1	TRBV28	-	TRBJ1-1	CASRKQGGKAFF	TGTGCCAGCAGGAAACAGGGGGGTAAAGCTTTCTTT
-	TRBV11-2	-	TRBJ2-1	CASSPKGNEQFF	TGTGCCAGCAGCCCCAAGGGCAATGAGCAGTTCTTC
-	TRBV4-3	few	TRBJ1-4	CASSPRDNEKLFF	TGCGCCAGCAGCCCCAGGGATAATGAAAAACTGTTTTTT
TRBD1	TRBV29-1	-	TRBJ2-1	CSVAGQGYNEQFF	TGCAGCGTTGCGGGACAGGGATACAATGAGCAGTTCTTC
TRBD2	TRBV9	once	TRBJ2-1	CASSGLADNNEQFF	TGTGCCAGCAGCGGACTAGCGGACAACAATGAGCAGTTCTTC
TRBD1	TRBV27	-	TRBJ2-7	CASSLRQGPYEQYF	TGTGCCAGCAGTCTCAGACAGGGGCCCTACGAGCAGTACTTC